This T cell receptor (beta chain) was captured by sequencing in a study of graft-versus-host responses after intestinal transplantation. Study overall: Those transplanted obtained multivisceral, liver-intestinal, or isolated intestinal grafts. Anti-thymocyte globulin induction was given to all recipients, followed by tacrolimus and steroids for around three years. Study results and caveats: Recipient marrow showed GvH clones, some seen first in ileum or blood. GvH clone levels peaked in circulation, and this peak was associated with early post-transplant HvG declines.

A remark on this clone: Its antigen is unknown.

The germline V and J ends were trimmed by 4 bases and 0 bases, with 14 bases remaining between them. This CDR3 has 16 amino acids. Per germline, CDR1 SGHRS and CDR2 YFSETQ. Assay: immunoSEQ multiplex PCR; the TCRdb copy retains only in-frame clones and omits some. The profile covers roughly 51,000 clones, with about 90% appearing a single time and approximately 0.56% taken by the ten largest. This receptor was identified in a human donor who was the organ donor for an intestinal transplant. The gene calls are TRBV5-1 and TRBJ1-3, with unresolved D. Sequencing was performed on unstimulated CD4+ T cells sorted from spleen or lymph node cells, taken before transplant. CDR3 sequence reads: CASSRRTGSSGNTIYF. Here the CDR3 DNA reads TGCGCCAGCAGCAGGAGGACGGGCTCCTCTGGAAACACCATATATTTT.